Below are 4 T cell receptor beta chains sequenced from a single sample in a study of cytomegalovirus exposure and HLA in healthy donors. The PCR had 60 Vbeta and 13 Jbeta primers. Sequencing used immunoSEQ multiplex PCR; TCRdb keeps in-frame clones, though not all of them. The sample contains approximately 190,000 clones, 82% of which appear only once. The sequencing input was PBMCs. The origin of the receptors is a young woman in good health and CMV-seronegative.

The DNA for the CDR3 is TGTGCCAGCAGTTTTCAAGCTCCCGGGGAGCTGTTTTTT. Its translation is CASSFQAPGELFF. J is TRBJ2-2 and V is TRBV28; D unresolved. Trimming shortened V by 3 bases and J by 6 bases, and 8 bases separated the two germline ends. Looked up from germline, CDR1 is MDHEN and CDR2 is SYDVKM. This CDR3 contains 13 residues.

The chain employs TRBV7-6 and TRBJ2-7; TRBD1 might be the D (5 bases). Germline CDR1 SGHVS, CDR2 FNYEAQ. This CDR3 region has 13 residues. V was pared by 4 bases and J by 3 bases, with 10 bases between. The CDR3 nucleotides read TGTGCCAGCAGCTACGGAAGGGGCTACGAGCAGTACTTC. Translated, it gives CASSYGRGYEQYF.

Only one count was recorded for this clone. This chain connects TRBV7-6 to TRBJ2-7; 13 bases match TRBD2. CDR1 is SGHVS, CDR2 FNYEAQ, per germline. The CDR3 is 14 residues long. V lost 1 base and J lost 6; bases outside the gene matches: 0. CDR3 DNA: TGTGCCAGCAGCTTAGGACTAGCGGGAGGCGAGCAGTACTTC. Its translation: CASSLGLAGGEQYF. The entire variable domain, with the rest obtained from reference TRBV7-6 and TRBJ2-7, is as follows: GAGVSQSPRYKVTKRGQDVALRCDPISGHVSLYWYRQALGQGPEFLTYFNYEAQQDKSGLPNDRFSAERPEGSISTLTIQRTEQRDSAMYRCASSLGLAGGEQYFGPGTRLTVT.

This chain links TRBV18 with TRBJ1-2; D not certain. Trimming cost V 4 bases and J 3 bases, with 6 bases left between them. Per the germline V gene, CDR1 is KGHSH and CDR2 is LQKENI. The CDR3 loop spans 12 amino acids. The CDR3: CASSQPDYGYTF. For the CDR3, the DNA is TGTGCCAGCTCACAGCCCGACTATGGCTACACCTTC.